This T cell receptor beta chain is from a study of post-analysis software for immune sequencing data (dated by TCRdb to 2013 to 2016). Describing the broader study: Recorded disease courses included relapsing-remitting, secondary progressive and progressive-relapsing multiple sclerosis, with some patients lacking subtype annotation. The patient repertoires were compared against approximately eleven previously published healthy control repertoires obtained from donors aged about 6 to 27 years. A subset of samples was prepared in parallel using single-end sample barcoding, then pooled and co-amplified after Illumina adapter ligation. The research as a whole found: Normalized Chao1 diversity was significantly lower in multiple sclerosis patients than controls, suggesting substantial peripheral T-cell clonal expansion. Significantly higher frequencies in patients than in controls were found for roughly 5 TRBV segments, including TRBV5-6, TRBV5-1 and TRBV20-1. The control group was slightly older than the multiple sclerosis patient group. When samples were clustered directly using the F measure, samples prepared in the same batch co-clustered strongly, which prompted a batch-effect correction.

Library prep was done by PCR. Sequencing was performed on an Illumina HiSeq 2500. To reduce PCR and sequencing biases, unique molecular identifiers were incorporated into the TCR beta cDNA libraries. Roughly 0.5 million cDNA molecules were obtained per 1 to 10 million input T cells, so each molecule approximated one T cell. Patient libraries were prepared and sequenced with the same protocol used for the earlier healthy control dataset. Samples belonging to the same batch were prepared together, multiplexed and sequenced on a shared HiSeq lane. Regarding the original processing steps: Raw barcoded reads were processed with MIGEC, and single-read molecular identifier groups were discarded before consensus assembly and CDR3 extraction. Clonotype tables were post-analysed with VDJtools, normalizing diversity by down-sampling all datasets to the smallest sample size. Repertoire overlap clustering matched CDR3 amino acid but not nucleotide sequences to correct batch-related cross-sample contamination. Using fastp trimming at Q25 and MiXCR clonotype assembly, TCRdb reanalyzed the public sequencing data and kept in-frame beta chains. Identical CDR3 protein sequences are pooled into one entry, listed with their most common genes and DNA. The V and J calls and clone size are TCRdb's, not the authors'. In this sample the table shows about half a million distinct CDR3 sequences, around 34% of which occur a single time. Around 6% of the sample rests with the top ten.

This clonotype turned up a few times. Its antigen has not been determined. No base quality values were provided; no much bigger clone lies one nucleotide off. At the junction V is shortened by 11 bases and J by 2 bases; bases outside the gene matches: 6. CDR1 and CDR2, per the germline V gene, are SGHNT and YENEEA. Measured from the cysteine to the phenylalanine, the CDR3 is 13 residues long. The retained sequence is limited to the CDR3, 39 bases, with the frame set at the first base. TCR beta repertoires were profiled from peripheral blood of about a dozen young patients with multiple sclerosis to demonstrate the VDJtools post-analysis software. The patients with multiple sclerosis were children and adolescents between 6 and 15 years of age.

Sequencing used blood. This sequence originates from a girl aged 2-17 years with multiple sclerosis. This chain joins TRBV11-3 to TRBJ2-5, and TRBD2 aligns with 9 junction nucleotides. Here the CDR3 is given as CASSTSGQETQYF. The nucleotide sequence is given as TGTGCCTCCTCCACTAGCGGGCAAGAGACCCAGTACTTC.